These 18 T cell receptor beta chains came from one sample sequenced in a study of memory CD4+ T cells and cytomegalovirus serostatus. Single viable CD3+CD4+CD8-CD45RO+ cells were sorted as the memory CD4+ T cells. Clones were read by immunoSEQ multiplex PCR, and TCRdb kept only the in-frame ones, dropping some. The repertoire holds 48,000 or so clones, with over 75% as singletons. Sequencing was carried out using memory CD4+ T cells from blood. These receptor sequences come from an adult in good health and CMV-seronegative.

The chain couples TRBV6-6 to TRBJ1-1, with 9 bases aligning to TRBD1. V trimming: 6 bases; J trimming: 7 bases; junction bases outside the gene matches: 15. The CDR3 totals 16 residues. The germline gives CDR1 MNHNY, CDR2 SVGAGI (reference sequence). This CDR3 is CASRGLEGTGNDEAFF. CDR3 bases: TGTGCCAGCAGAGGGCTCGAGGGGACAGGGAATGATGAAGCTTTCTTT.

The DNA of the CDR3 is TGTGCCAGCAGACAGAACGGAGCGAAGGCCTACGAGCAGTACTTC. Translated, it gives CASRQNGAKAYEQYF. J is TRBJ2-7 and V is TRBV6-1; D is uncertain. Germline V lookup: CDR1 MNHNS, CDR2 SASEGT. The CDR3 has 15 residues. The V and J ends lost 6 bases and 2 bases respectively, with 17 bases between them.

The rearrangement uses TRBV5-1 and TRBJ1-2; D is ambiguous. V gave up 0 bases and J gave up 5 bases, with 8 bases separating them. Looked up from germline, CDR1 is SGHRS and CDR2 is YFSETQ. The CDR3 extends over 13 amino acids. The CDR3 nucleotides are TGCGCCAGCAGCTTGGAATCGCAGTATGGCTACACCTTC. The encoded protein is CASSLESQYGYTF.

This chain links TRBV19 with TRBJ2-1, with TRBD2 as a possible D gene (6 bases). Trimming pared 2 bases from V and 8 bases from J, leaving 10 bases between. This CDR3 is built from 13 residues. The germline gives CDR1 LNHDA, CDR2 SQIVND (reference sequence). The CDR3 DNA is TGTGCCAGTAGTATAAGACTAGTGCATGAGCAGTTCTTC. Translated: CASSIRLVHEQFF.

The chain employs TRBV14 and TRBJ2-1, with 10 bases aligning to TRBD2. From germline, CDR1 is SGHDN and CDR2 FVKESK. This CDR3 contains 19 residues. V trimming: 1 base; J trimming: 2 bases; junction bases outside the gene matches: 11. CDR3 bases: TGTGCCAGCAGCCAAGGACGACTTCTAGCGGGGGTTGCCTACAATGAGCAGTTCTTC. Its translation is CASSQGRLLAGVAYNEQFF. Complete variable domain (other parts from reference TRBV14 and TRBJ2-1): EAGVTQFPSHSVIEKGQTVTLRCDPISGHDNLYWYRRVMGKEIKFLLHFVKESKQDESGMPNNRFLAERTGGTYSTLKVQPAELEDSGVYFCASSQGRLLAGVAYNEQFFGPGTRLTVL.

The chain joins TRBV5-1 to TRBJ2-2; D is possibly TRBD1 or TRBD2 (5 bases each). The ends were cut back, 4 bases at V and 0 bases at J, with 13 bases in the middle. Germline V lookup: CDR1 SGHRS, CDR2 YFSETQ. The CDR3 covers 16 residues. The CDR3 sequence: CASSGGWITNTGELFF. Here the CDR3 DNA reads TGCGCCAGCAGCGGGGGATGGATCACGAACACCGGGGAGCTGTTTTTT.

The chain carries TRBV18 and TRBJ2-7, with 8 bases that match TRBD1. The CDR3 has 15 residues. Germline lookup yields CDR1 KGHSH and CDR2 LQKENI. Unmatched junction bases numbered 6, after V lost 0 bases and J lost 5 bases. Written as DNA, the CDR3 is TGTGCCAGCTCACCACCCCAGGGGGCGGTTAACGAGCAGTACTTC. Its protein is CASSPPQGAVNEQYF. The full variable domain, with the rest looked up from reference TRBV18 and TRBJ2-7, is NAGVMQNPRHLVRRRGQEARLRCSPMKGHSHVYWYRQLPEEGLKFMVYLQKENIIDESGMPKERFSAEFPKEGPSILRIQQVVRGDSAAYFCASSPPQGAVNEQYFGPGTRLTVT.

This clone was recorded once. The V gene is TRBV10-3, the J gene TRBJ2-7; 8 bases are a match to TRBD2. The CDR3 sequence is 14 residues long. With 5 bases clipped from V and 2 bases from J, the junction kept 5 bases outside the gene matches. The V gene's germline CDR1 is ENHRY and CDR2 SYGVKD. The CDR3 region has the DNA TGTGCCATCAGTCTGTACGGGGGGGCCTACGAGCAGTACTTC. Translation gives CAISLYGGAYEQYF.

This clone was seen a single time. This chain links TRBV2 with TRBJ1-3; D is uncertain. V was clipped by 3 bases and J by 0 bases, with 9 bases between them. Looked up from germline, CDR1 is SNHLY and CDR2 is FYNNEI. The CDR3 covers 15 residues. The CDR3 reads CASSDALVSGNTIYF. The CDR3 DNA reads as TGTGCCAGCAGTGATGCGTTGGTCTCTGGAAACACCATATATTTT.

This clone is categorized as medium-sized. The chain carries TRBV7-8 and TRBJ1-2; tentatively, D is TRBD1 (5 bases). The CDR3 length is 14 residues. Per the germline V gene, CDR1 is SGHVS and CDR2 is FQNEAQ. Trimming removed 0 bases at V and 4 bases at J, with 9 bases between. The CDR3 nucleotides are TGTGCCAGCAGCTTAGCGCAGGGCCCCTATGGCTACACCTTC. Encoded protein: CASSLAQGPYGYTF.

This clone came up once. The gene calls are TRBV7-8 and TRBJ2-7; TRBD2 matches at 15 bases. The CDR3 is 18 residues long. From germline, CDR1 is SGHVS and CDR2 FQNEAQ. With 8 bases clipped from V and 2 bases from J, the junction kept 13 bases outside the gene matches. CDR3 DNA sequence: TGTGCCAGCTTCTCTACCCCCCGGACTAGCGGGGGGGCCTACGAGCAGTACTTC. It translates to CASFSTPRTSGGAYEQYF. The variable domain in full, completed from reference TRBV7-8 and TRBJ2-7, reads GAGVSQSPRYKVAKRGQDVALRCDPISGHVSLFWYQQALGQGPEFLTYFQNEAQLDKSGLPSDRFFAERPEGSVSTLKIQRTQQEDSAVYLCASFSTPRTSGGAYEQYFGPGTRLTVT.

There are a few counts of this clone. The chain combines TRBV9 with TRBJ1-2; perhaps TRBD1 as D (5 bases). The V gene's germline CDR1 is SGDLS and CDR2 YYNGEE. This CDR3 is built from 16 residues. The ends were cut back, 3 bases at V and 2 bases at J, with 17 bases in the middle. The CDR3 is CASSALGGRVNYGYTF. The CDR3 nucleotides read TGTGCCAGCAGCGCACTCGGGGGGAGGGTCAACTATGGCTACACCTTC.

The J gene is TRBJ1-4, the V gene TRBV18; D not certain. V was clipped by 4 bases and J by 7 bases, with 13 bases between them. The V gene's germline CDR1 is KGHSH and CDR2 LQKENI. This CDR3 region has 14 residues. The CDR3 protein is CASSLNRDPEKLFF. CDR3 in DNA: TGTGCCAGCTCACTAAACCGGGATCCTGAAAAACTGTTTTTT.

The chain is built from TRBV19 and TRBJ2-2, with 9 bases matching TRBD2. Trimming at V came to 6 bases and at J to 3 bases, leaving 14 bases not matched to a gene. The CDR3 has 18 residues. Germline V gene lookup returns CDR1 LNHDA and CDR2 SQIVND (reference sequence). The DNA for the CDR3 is TGTGCCAGTAGCATTAGGGTAGCGGGAGCGGGGGACACCGGGGAGCTGTTTTTT. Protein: CASSIRVAGAGDTGELFF. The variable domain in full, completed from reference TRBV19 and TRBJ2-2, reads DGGITQSPKYLFRKEGQNVTLSCEQNLNHDAMYWYRQDPGQGLRLIYYSQIVNDFQKGDIAEGYSVSREKKESFPLTVTSAQKNPTAFYLCASSIRVAGAGDTGELFFGEGSRLTVL.

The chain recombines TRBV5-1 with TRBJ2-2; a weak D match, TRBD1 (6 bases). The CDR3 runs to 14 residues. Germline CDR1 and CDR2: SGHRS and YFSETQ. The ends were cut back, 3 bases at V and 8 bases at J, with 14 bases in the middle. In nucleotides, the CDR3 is TGCGCCAGCAGCTGGGGGACAACCCGAGGGGAGCTGTTTTTT. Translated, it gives CASSWGTTRGELFF.

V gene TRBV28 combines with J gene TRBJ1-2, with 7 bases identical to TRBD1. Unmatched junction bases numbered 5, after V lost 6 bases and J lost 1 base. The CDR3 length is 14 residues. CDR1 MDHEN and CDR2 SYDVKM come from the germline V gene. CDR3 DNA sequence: TGTGCCAGCAGGCGACAGGGAAATAACTATGGCTACACCTTC. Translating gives CASRRQGNNYGYTF.

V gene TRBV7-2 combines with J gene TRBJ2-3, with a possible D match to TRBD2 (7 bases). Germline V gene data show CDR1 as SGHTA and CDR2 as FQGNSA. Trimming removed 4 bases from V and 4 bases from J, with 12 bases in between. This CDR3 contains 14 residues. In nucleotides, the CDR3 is TGTGCCAGCAGCTCCTACGGGGGGCCAGATACGCAGTATTTT. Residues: CASSSYGGPDTQYF. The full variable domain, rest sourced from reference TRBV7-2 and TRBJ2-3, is GAGVSQSPSNKVTEKGKDVELRCDPISGHTALYWYRQSLGQGLEFLIYFQGNSAPDKSGLPSDRFSAERTGGSVSTLTIQRTQQEDSAVYLCASSSYGGPDTQYFGPGTRLTVL.

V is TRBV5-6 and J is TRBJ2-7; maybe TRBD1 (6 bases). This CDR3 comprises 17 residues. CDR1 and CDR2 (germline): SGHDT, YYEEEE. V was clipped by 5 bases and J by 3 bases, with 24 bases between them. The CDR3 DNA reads TGTGCCAGCAGGGTCATACACAGGGTAGGGTCCCGCTACGAGCAGTACTTC. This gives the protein CASRVIHRVGSRYEQYF.